These T cell receptor beta chains were read from a single sample in a study of blood T cell repertoires in COVID-19. Data came from immunoSEQ multiplex PCR; TCRdb stores just in-frame clones and leaves some out. This table has 150,000 to 200,000 clones, about 85% appearing once. Sample: peripheral blood. Receptors originate from a woman in her twenties or thirties with active or convalescent COVID-19. Both conserved end residues are part of each CDR3. Fields, in order: clone size, V gene, D gene, J gene, CDR3 protein, CDR3 DNA. D genes are given only for firm matches. Size values are once, few and many counts, or a class for expanded clones, and some rows have none.

>once|TRBV19|TRBD2|TRBJ2-1
CASSGRTHNEQFF
TGTGCCAGTAGCGGGAGGACACACAATGAGCAGTTCTTC
>-|TRBV3-1/TRBV3-2|-|TRBJ2-1
CASSQDAGSSYNEQFF
TGTGCCAGCAGCCAAGATGCCGGGAGCTCCTACAATGAGCAGTTCTTC
>-|TRBV4-1|-|TRBJ2-7
CASSQPQGTTREQYF
TGCGCCAGCAGCCAACCCCAGGGGACTACCAGGGAGCAGTACTTC
>-|TRBV7-9|-|TRBJ1-3
CASSSGTLSGNTIYF
TGTGCCAGCAGCTCAGGGACACTTTCTGGAAACACCATATATTTT
>-|TRBV9|-|TRBJ1-2
CASSVGSNYNYGYTF
TGTGCCAGCAGCGTAGGCTCTAACTATAACTATGGCTACACCTTC
>-|TRBV18|TRBD1|TRBJ2-3
CASSPWTGGTDTQYF
TGTGCCAGCTCACCATGGACAGGGGGCACAGATACGCAGTATTTT
>-|TRBV5-6|TRBD1|TRBJ2-1
CASSVLNRGNEQFF
TGTGCCAGCAGCGTATTGAACAGGGGGAATGAGCAGTTCTTC
>-|TRBV6-1|TRBD1|TRBJ1-4
CASSEWGTGKGKLFF
TGTGCCAGCAGTGAGTGGGGGACAGGGAAGGGAAAACTGTTTTTT
>-|TRBV5-4|TRBD1|TRBJ2-7
CASSLSTGANYEQYF
TGTGCCAGCAGCCTGTCGACAGGGGCGAACTACGAGCAGTACTTC
>-|TRBV6-5|TRBD1|TRBJ1-2
CASSYTQGADYGYTF
TGTGCCAGCAGTTACACCCAGGGGGCGGACTATGGCTACACCTTC
>-|TRBV19|-|TRBJ2-1
CASSIALQWEQFF
TGTGCCAGTAGTATTGCTTTACAATGGGAGCAGTTCTTC
>-|TRBV10-1|TRBD1|TRBJ1-1
CASSPGTGLEAFF
TGCGCCAGCAGTCCCGGGACAGGGCTAGAAGCTTTCTTT
>-|TRBV28|-|TRBJ2-7
CASSLKPGGFGEQYF
TGTGCCAGCAGTTTAAAGCCGGGGGGCTTTGGAGAGCAGTACTTC
>-|TRBV27|TRBD2|TRBJ2-3
CASSLIAGEPWDTQYF
TGTGCCAGCAGCCTCATAGCGGGAGAGCCTTGGGATACGCAGTATTTT
>once|TRBV3-1/TRBV3-2|TRBD1|TRBJ2-3
CASSQDGAGGVYTQYF
TGTGCCAGCAGCCAAGATGGGGCAGGGGGCGTTTATACGCAGTATTTT
>-|TRBV10-2|-|TRBJ1-6
CASSDSNSPLHF
TGCGCCAGCAGTGACAGTAATTCACCCCTCCACTTT
>-|TRBV9|-|TRBJ2-3
CASSTTLPEGDTQYF
TGTGCCAGCAGCACCACCCTCCCCGAGGGAGATACGCAGTATTTT
>-|TRBV19|-|TRBJ1-2
CASSIDQETASSYGYTF
TGTGCCAGTAGTATAGATCAAGAAACAGCCTCCAGCTATGGCTACACCTTC
>-|TRBV18|TRBD2|TRBJ2-7
CASSPSGGAGRNEQYF
TGTGCCAGCTCCCCTAGCGGGGGGGCGGGTAGGAACGAGCAGTACTTC
>-|TRBV19|-|TRBJ2-1
CASSIVGYNEQFF
TGTGCCAGTAGTATTGTCGGCTACAATGAGCAGTTCTTC
>-|TRBV19|-|TRBJ1-6
CASGPGREGSPLHF
TGTGCCAGTGGGCCTGGCAGGGAGGGTTCACCCCTCCACTTT
>-|TRBV27|-|TRBJ1-2
CASSSLGGSYGYTF
TGTGCCAGCAGTAGCCTAGGTGGGAGCTATGGCTACACCTTC